Reported below is one T cell receptor (beta chain). What this receptor recognizes is not known. No base qualities exist here, and no much larger clone lies one base off it. The data derive from a study of graft-versus-host responses after intestinal transplantation (dated by TCRdb to about 2021). Some background on the complete study: The transplants that recipients received were multivisceral, liver-intestinal, or isolated intestinal. Every recipient was given anti-thymocyte globulin induction, followed by around three years of maintenance tacrolimus and steroids. After intestinal transplantation, graft-versus-host and host-versus-graft alloreactive T cell clones were followed in the graft, circulation and bone marrow using bulk TCR-beta CDR3 sequencing. Alloreactive clones were identified by sequencing pre-transplant mixed lymphocyte reaction products and comparing them with unstimulated pre-transplant donor and recipient T cells. The cohort enrolled about two dozen intestinal transplant recipients, one of whom was a retransplant, and 3 patients without pretransplant specimens were excluded. Donor T cell macrochimerism was defined as a peak of at least 4% donor T cells among recipient peripheral blood mononuclear cells. Rather than going through the commercial service, samples from three later patients were sequenced in-house on an Illumina MiSeq and processed with MiXCR.

The germline V gene encodes CDR1 MNHNS and CDR2 SASEGT. The CDR3 numbers 15 residues from cysteine through phenylalanine. Left in the record is the CDR3 DNA by itself, 45 bases read in frame from the first base. V is shortened by 6 bases, J by 2 bases, and the region joining them spans 16 bases. Libraries were built with the immunoSEQ multiplex PCR assay. For most patients, genomic DNA was subjected to high-throughput TCR-beta CDR3 sequencing by Adaptive Biotechnologies. On the authors' methods: TCR sequencing data were retrieved from Adaptive's ImmunoSEQ software for about 17 patients, whereas three other patients were processed with MiXCR and VDJtools. CDR3 nucleotide sequences shared by donor and recipient were removed because the origin of these sequences could not be assigned. To count as alloreactive, a clone needed at least 2-fold expansion over unstimulated cells and a minimum CFSE-low frequency of 0.002% (template counts) or 0.001% (read counts). Clones detected in sequenced pre-transplant spleen, lymph node, or MLR CFSE-low populations of the donor or recipient were defined as mappable. The cumulative frequency of alloreactive clones was calculated as a percentage of all sequences, weighted by copy number. TCRdb retrieved this table from immuneACCESS and kept in-frame rearrangements only. Not all clones are present; in checked studies, unresolved V genes account for under half, and no reason is known for the remainder. V, J and clone size were drawn from that table, and D and trimming were deduced from the DNA. The table for this sample lists some 70,000 clones; roughly 90% of them were counted only once. Together, the top ten hold about 6.7% of the sample.

Bone marrow was aspirated after transplant from the posterior iliac crest or another site chosen by the physician. Overall study results and their limits: GvH clones turned up in recipient bone marrow, with some appearing earlier in ileal mucosa or blood, a pattern consistent with an intestinal mucosal origin. Conclusions were limited by the relatively low number and heterogeneity of intestinal transplant patients. Patients with donor T cell macrochimerism had high GvH to HvG T cell clonal ratios in their allografts. Early after transplant, declines in HvG clones were associated with peak levels of circulating GvH clones.

The sample here was bone marrow, taken 734 days after intestinal transplantation. The sequence came from a human patient who received an intestinal transplant, so some T cells may come from the graft donor. The rearranged chain carries TRBV6-1 and TRBJ1-2; a weak D assignment points to TRBD1 (6 bases agree). The nucleotide sequence is TGTGCCAGCAGATTACCCGGGACACCGAACTATGGCTACACCTTC. Its protein reads: CASRLPGTPNYGYTF.